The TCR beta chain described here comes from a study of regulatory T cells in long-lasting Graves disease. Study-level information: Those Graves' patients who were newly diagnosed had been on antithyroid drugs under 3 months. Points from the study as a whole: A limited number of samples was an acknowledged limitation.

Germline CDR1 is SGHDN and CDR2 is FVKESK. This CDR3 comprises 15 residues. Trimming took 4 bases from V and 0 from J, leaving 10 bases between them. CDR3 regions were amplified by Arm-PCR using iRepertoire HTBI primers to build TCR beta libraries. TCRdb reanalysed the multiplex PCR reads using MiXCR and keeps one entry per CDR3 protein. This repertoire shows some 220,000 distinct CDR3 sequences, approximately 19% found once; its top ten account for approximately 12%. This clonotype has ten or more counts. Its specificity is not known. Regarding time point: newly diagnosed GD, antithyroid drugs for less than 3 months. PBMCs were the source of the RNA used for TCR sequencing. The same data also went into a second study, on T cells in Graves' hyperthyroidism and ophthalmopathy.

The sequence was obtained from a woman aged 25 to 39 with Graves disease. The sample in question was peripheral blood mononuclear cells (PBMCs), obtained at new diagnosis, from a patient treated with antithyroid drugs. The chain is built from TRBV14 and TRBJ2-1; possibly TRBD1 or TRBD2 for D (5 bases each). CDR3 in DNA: TGTGCCAGCAGCCGCTGGGGGAGCTCCTACAATGAGCAGTTCTTC. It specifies CASSRWGSSYNEQFF.